The rows below give T cell receptor beta chains drawn from one sample of a study of lymphopenia after photon versus proton radiotherapy. Using immunoSEQ multiplex PCR, the repertoire was profiled, and TCRdb retains in-frame clones only, with some absent. The table includes roughly 8,300 clones, about 86% detected once. This material consisted of peripheral blood, taken from a patient treated with photon-based radiotherapy. The receptor set was obtained from a man at least 80 years old with cholangiocarcinoma. CDR3s include the opening cysteine and the closing phenylalanine or tryptophan. Fields, in order: V gene, D gene, CDR3 length, J gene, clone size, CDR3 DNA, CDR3 protein. The D gene is left open where the match is weak. Clone size, where shown, is once, few, many, or a class for clones that have expanded.

>TRBV7-2|TRBD2|15|TRBJ2-3|.
TGTGCCAGCAGCGTTAGCGGGGGGGCCGCAGATACGCAGTATTTT
CASSVSGGAADTQYF
>TRBV7-3|TRBD1|18|TRBJ2-7|.
TGTGCCAGCAGCTTAATAGGGCGACCGGGACAGGGGGCCTACGAGCAGTACTTC
CASSLIGRPGQGAYEQYF
>TRBV15|.|12|TRBJ2-1|.
TGTGCCACCAGCATACGCTCCAATGAGCAGTTCTTC
CATSIRSNEQFF
>TRBV6-5|TRBD1|15|TRBJ2-7|.
TGTGCCAGCAGTTATTGGGGACAGGGGGCCTACGAGCAGTACTTC
CASSYWGQGAYEQYF
>TRBV18|.|14|TRBJ2-7|.
TGTGCCAGCTCACCGGGAACCGCACCTTACGAACAGTACTTC
CASSPGTAPYEQYF
>TRBV7-7|TRBD1|15|TRBJ2-3|.
TGTGCTAGCAGCCCGGGACAGGCTATCACAGATACGCAGTATTTT
CASSPGQAITDTQYF
>TRBV19|TRBD1|15|TRBJ1-5|.
TGTGCCAGTAGTCTTACAGGGGGCGGAAATCAGCCCCAGCATTTT
CASSLTGGGNQPQHF
>TRBV5-6|.|15|TRBJ1-3|.
TGTGCCAGCAGCTGGGGTGGGGTCGCCGGAAACACCATATATTTT
CASSWGGVAGNTIYF
>TRBV5-1|TRBD1|15|TRBJ1-6|.
TGCGCCAGCAGCTCAGGGGGGACGGTTAATTCACCCCTCCACTTT
CASSSGGTVNSPLHF
>TRBV11-2|TRBD1|14|TRBJ2-5|.
TGTGCCAGCAGCTTGGGGACAGGGGAAGAGACCCAGTACTTC
CASSLGTGEETQYF
>TRBV10-3|.|14|TRBJ1-5|.
TGTGCCATCAGTGAACGACAGGGCAATCAGCCCCAGCATTTT
CAISERQGNQPQHF
>TRBV5-1|.|12|TRBJ1-2|.
TGCGCCAGCAGCCCAGATAACTATGGCTACACCTTC
CASSPDNYGYTF
>TRBV7-3|.|15|TRBJ2-2|.
TGTGCCAGCAGCCCTGAGGGGCGGAATCCCGGGGAGCTGTTTTTT
CASSPEGRNPGELFF
>TRBV7-2|TRBD2|14|TRBJ2-2|.
TGTGCCAGCAGGCAAACTAGCGGGGAAGGGGAGCTGTTTTTT
CASRQTSGEGELFF
>TRBV5-1|TRBD1|14|TRBJ1-2|.
TGCGCCAGCAGCTTGTATGGGACAGGTGACGGCTACACCTTC
CASSLYGTGDGYTF
>TRBV6-6|.|13|TRBJ2-7|.
TGTGCCAGCAGTTACCCCGGCGTCCCCGAGCAGTACTTC
CASSYPGVPEQYF
>TRBV18|TRBD1|14|TRBJ2-1|.
TGTGCCAGCTCACCGGGACAGGGATACAATGAGCAGTTCTTC
CASSPGQGYNEQFF
>TRBV5-1|TRBD1|15|TRBJ1-2|few
TGCGCCAGCAGCTTGGACACAGGGGGCGCGAGGGGCTACACCTTC
CASSLDTGGARGYTF
>TRBV19|TRBD1|15|TRBJ1-4|.
TGTGCCAGTACCCTGACAGGGGGCTTCGAAGAAAAACTGTTTTTT
CASTLTGGFEEKLFF
>TRBV18|.|15|TRBJ1-2|.
TGTGCCAGCTCACGATCTAGGGCAGGGGAGGATGGCTACACCTTC
CASSRSRAGEDGYTF
>TRBV7-2|TRBD1|15|TRBJ2-7|.
TGTGCCAGCAGCTACGGACAGGGAAAATCCTACGAGCAGTACTTC
CASSYGQGKSYEQYF
>TRBV11-2|.|15|TRBJ1-2|.
TGTGCCAGCAGCTTAGTGGGGGGATGGGGCTATGGCTACACCTTC
CASSLVGGWGYGYTF
>TRBV9|.|15|TRBJ1-2|.
TGTGCCAGCAGCGCAGTCGGGACCCCAGGCAGTGGCTACACCTTC
CASSAVGTPGSGYTF
>TRBV27|.|16|TRBJ1-5|few
TGTGCCAGCACCCCCTGGGGTGGGGGTAGCAATCAGCCCCAGCATTTT
CASTPWGGGSNQPQHF
>TRBV6-1|TRBD1|14|TRBJ1-4|.
TGTGCCAGCGGGACAGGGGGCGCGGAGGAAAAACTGTTTTTT
CASGTGGAEEKLFF
>TRBV9|TRBD1|14|TRBJ2-7|.
TGTGCCAGCAACCGACAGGGGGCGTCGTACGAGCAGTACTTC
CASNRQGASYEQYF
>TRBV30|.|13|TRBJ2-1|.
TGTGCCTGGAGTGGCCCAGGGTACGGTGAGCAGTTCTTC
CAWSGPGYGEQFF
>TRBV27|.|17|TRBJ1-3|.
TGTGCCAGCAGCCTTCTACCGGGTCCGGGCTCTGGAAACACCATATATTTT
CASSLLPGPGSGNTIYF
>TRBV6-1|.|15|TRBJ1-5|.
TGTGCCAGCAGTGAAGGAACCTATAGCAATCAGCCCCAGCATTTT
CASSEGTYSNQPQHF
>TRBV2|.|11|TRBJ2-4|.
TGTGCCAGCAACCGGGAAGGCATTCAGTACTTC
CASNREGIQYF
>TRBV5-6|TRBD1|15|TRBJ1-6|.
TGTGCCAGCAGCTTCCTGGACAGGGATAATTCACCCCTCCACTTT
CASSFLDRDNSPLHF
>TRBV5-5|TRBD1|16|TRBJ2-1|.
TGTGCCAGCAGCCCCCCGACAGGGGGCGCCGACAATGAGCAGTTCTTC
CASSPPTGGADNEQFF
>TRBV5-1|.|14|TRBJ1-3|.
TGCGCCAGCAGCTCACCGGGACAAGGAAACACCATATATTTT
CASSSPGQGNTIYF
>TRBV6-6|.|12|TRBJ2-3|.
TGTGCCAGCAGTTACTTCAGAGATACGCAGTATTTT
CASSYFRDTQYF
>TRBV7-3|.|13|TRBJ2-5|.
TGTGCCAGCAGCTTATATGGGCAAGAGACCCAGTACTTC
CASSLYGQETQYF
>TRBV27|.|15|TRBJ1-2|.
TGTGCCAGCAGCCCTACTCCACAGGGTACCTATGGCTACACCTTC
CASSPTPQGTYGYTF
>TRBV6-6|.|11|TRBJ1-2|.
TGTGCCAGCAGTTACACGGGCGGCTACACCTTC
CASSYTGGYTF
>TRBV28|.|15|TRBJ1-6|.
TGTGCCAGCAGTTCGCCCGGGACCTATAATTCACCCCTCCACTTT
CASSSPGTYNSPLHF
>TRBV27|.|15|TRBJ1-2|.
TGTGCCAGCAGTTTATTTCGGGGAAGAAGCTATGGCTACACCTTC
CASSLFRGRSYGYTF
>TRBV7-3|TRBD1|14|TRBJ2-3|.
TGTGCCAGCAGCCTGACAGGGGGCGCAGATACGCAGTATTTT
CASSLTGGADTQYF
>TRBV18|.|16|TRBJ1-5|.
TGTGCCAGCTCACCACCTTCAGGGATTGGAAGTCAGCCCCAGCATTTT
CASSPPSGIGSQPQHF
>TRBV2|.|15|TRBJ1-6|once
TGTGCCAGCAGTGAATACGTCTCCTATAATTCACCCCTCCACTTT
CASSEYVSYNSPLHF
>TRBV28|.|13|TRBJ2-7|.
TGTGCCAGCAGGAACCCTGGTAGCTACGAGCAGTACTTC
CASRNPGSYEQYF
>TRBV11-2|.|14|TRBJ1-2|.
TGTGCCAGCAGCTTAGAAATGGGGGAGGGTGGCTACACCTTC
CASSLEMGEGGYTF
>TRBV5-5|TRBD2|14|TRBJ2-5|.
TGTGCCAGCAGCTTGACTAGCGGGGGAGAGACCCAGTACTTC
CASSLTSGGETQYF
>TRBV2|TRBD2|16|TRBJ2-5|.
TGTGCCAGCAGAGCAATCTGGAGCGGGGGGCAAGAGACCCAGTACTTC
CASRAIWSGGQETQYF
>TRBV10-3|.|12|TRBJ2-3|.
TGTGCCATCCGCAGGGATGCAGATACGCAGTATTTT
CAIRRDADTQYF
>TRBV9|.|13|TRBJ2-1|.
TGTGCCAGCAGCGTAGCTACCAACAATGAGCAGTTCTTC
CASSVATNNEQFF
>TRBV7-2|TRBD1|14|TRBJ1-1|.
TGTGCCAGCAGCTTAGAGAAATCCGGGACAGACGCTTTCTTT
CASSLEKSGTDAFF
>TRBV2|TRBD1|13|TRBJ1-2|.
TGTGCCAGCAGGGACAGGGCTAACTATGGCTACACCTTC
CASRDRANYGYTF
>TRBV2|.|14|TRBJ2-5|.
TGTGCCAGCAGTGGAGGGGGAGGGCGAGAGACCCAGTACTTC
CASSGGGGRETQYF
>TRBV7-7|TRBD2|16|TRBJ2-3|.
TGTGCCAGCAGCCTCGGGATCCAGCGGGGGGAAGATACGCAGTATTTT
CASSLGIQRGEDTQYF
>TRBV5-4|TRBD1|13|TRBJ2-1|.
TGTGCCAGCAGCCCCGGGACAGGTCTTGAGCAGTTCTTC
CASSPGTGLEQFF
>TRBV5-6|TRBD1|17|TRBJ1-1|once
TGTGCCAGCAGCTTTAGGGCCGTCAGGACAGGGGACACTGAAGCTTTCTTT
CASSFRAVRTGDTEAFF
>TRBV15|TRBD1|14|TRBJ2-5|.
TGTGCCACCAGCAGAGGTACCAGGGGGGAGACCCAGTACTTC
CATSRGTRGETQYF
>TRBV28|.|15|TRBJ1-4|.
TGTGCCACCGGGGACGCCTCCCCCCTTAATGAAAAACTGTTTTTT
CATGDASPLNEKLFF
>TRBV28|TRBD1|14|TRBJ1-4|.
TGTGCCAGCAGTTTAGGGGGACAGGCAGAAAAACTGTTTTTT
CASSLGGQAEKLFF
>TRBV10-3|.|13|TRBJ1-2|.
TGTGCCATCAGTGAGGATAATGGGACTGGCTACACCTTC
CAISEDNGTGYTF
>TRBV5-4|.|15|TRBJ1-2|.
TGTGCCAGCAGCTTTGACGCTCGGGGGGGCTATGGCTACACCTTC
CASSFDARGGYGYTF
>TRBV14|.|13|TRBJ1-5|.
TGTGCCAGCAGCCAAGATCACGGTCAGCCCCAGCATTTT
CASSQDHGQPQHF